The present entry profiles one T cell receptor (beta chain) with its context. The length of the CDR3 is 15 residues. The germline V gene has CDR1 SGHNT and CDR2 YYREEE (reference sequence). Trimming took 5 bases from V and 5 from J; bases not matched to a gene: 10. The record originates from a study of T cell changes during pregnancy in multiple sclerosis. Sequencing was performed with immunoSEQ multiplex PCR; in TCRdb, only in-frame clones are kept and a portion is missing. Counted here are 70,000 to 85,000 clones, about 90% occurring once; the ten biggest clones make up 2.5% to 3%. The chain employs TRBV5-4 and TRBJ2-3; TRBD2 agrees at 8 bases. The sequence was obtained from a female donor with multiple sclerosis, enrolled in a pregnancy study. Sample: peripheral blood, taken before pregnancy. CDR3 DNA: TGTGCCAGCAGTCATAGCGGGACCGGAGAAGATACGCAGTATTTT. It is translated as CASSHSGTGEDTQYF.